This T cell receptor beta chain is drawn from a study of T cell clonality in common variable immunodeficiency. The assay was immunoSEQ multiplex PCR, and TCRdb's table has in-frame clones only and misses some. The sample includes 21,000 or so clones, none of them occurring once. This clone came up many times. The antigen is undetermined. A read error may produce the germline difference seen at one junction end. Read sequence stops 3 residues before the CDR3 end, and the germline J gene provides the missing end. The germline CDR1 and CDR2 sequences are SSHAT and FNYEAQ (reference sequence). The CDR3 extends over 14 amino acids. The study, taken as a whole, reports: In common variable immunodeficiency, TCR beta chains reportedly carried fewer deletions and N-nucleotide insertions.

Replacement immunoglobulin had been given to every CVID subject for at least one year. The sequenced sample consisted of peripheral blood mononuclear cells. This sequence was found in a human donor with common variable immunodeficiency. The J gene is TRBJ2-3, the V gene TRBV7-7; D might be TRBD1 (6 bases). This CDR3 reads CASSLNRVTDTQYF. The sequenced part of the CDR3 DNA is TGTGCTAGCAGCTTGAACAGGGTAACAGATACG.